The clone carrying this T cell receptor (beta chain) was counted ten times or more. The target antigen is unknown. The CDR3 has 13 residues. V lost 6 bases and J 4 bases, leaving 12 bases between the germline ends. The data stem from a study of T cell repertoires in cytomegalovirus infection. Study overall: An indication of both CMV infection and matching HLA type came from public TCR beta signatures. Notes on the study in general: Carriers of CMV plus the relevant HLA were identified by cumulative public TCR beta family frequency.

TCRdb processed the reads anew with MiXCR; each CDR3 protein has one entry. The sample contains about 490,000 distinct CDR3 sequences, 16% of which appear only once. The receptor was isolated from a human donor in good health (CMV status not recorded). Some clones in this sample may be carry-over from other donors' samples. Material: CD8+ T cells from PBMCs. V and J are TRBV12-3 or TRBV12-4 and TRBJ1-1; D perhaps matches TRBD1 (5 bases). The CDR3 sequence: CASRRGLGTEAFF. CDR3 bases: TGTGCCAGCAGAAGGGGTTTGGGCACTGAAGCTTTCTTT.